The following is a T cell receptor beta chain sequence with its context. Its antigen is unknown. No base quality information exists; no much larger clone differs at one position. The sample is drawn from a study of T cell responses to AZD1222 COVID-19 vaccine (dated by TCRdb to about 2021). Looking at the study overall: TCR sequencing covered roughly 230 trial participants: 207 given two doses of AZD1222 and approximately 26 given two doses of MenACWY control vaccine. Trial participants were enrolled by age into 18-55, 56-69 and 70-plus year subgroups, with roughly 160, 29 and 62 TCR-sequenced participants respectively.

CDR1 and CDR2 were assigned from the germline V gene as KGHSH and LQKENI. Relative to germline, V is missing 6 bases and J is missing 2 bases, with 7 bases of the junction outside any gene match. The CDR3 covers 14 residues, taking in both the cysteine and the phenylalanine. CDR3 DNA is the only sequence kept; it has 42 bases, read in frame from the first base. The CDR3 regions of human TCRbeta chains were analyzed by immunosequencing. As for the authors' bioinformatics: TCRs in the repertoires were compared against a reference library of SARS-CoV-2-specific TCRs that had been generated with the MIRA antigen-specificity platform. Breadth was defined as the fraction of unique TCRs that were SARS-CoV-2-associated. Depth was defined as the fraction of total T cells that were SARS-CoV-2-associated. Each spike-specific TCR was assigned to its reactive spike region and to a CD4 or CD8 class using the MIRA data. Log10-transformed breadth and depth values were compared by one-way ANOVA with Sidak's multiple comparisons tests. Held by TCRdb, this immuneACCESS table contains in-frame sequences only and omits some clones. Under half of the omission traces to an unresolved V gene where checked; the cause of the rest is unknown. That table gives V, J and clone size, and the DNA gave D and trimming. This sample is represented by 75,000 to 85,000 clones; more than 60% of them were singletons. 25% to 30% of the sample goes to the ten largest clones.

Taken with the paper, the label for time point translates to: about 28 days (+/-7) after the second vaccine dose. The sample's treatment or condition label is to be understood as: meningococcal conjugate vaccine given as trial control. Vaccinee samples came from UK trials COV001 and COV002, including a single-blind randomized controlled phase 2/3 trial of AZD1222 (ChAdOx1 nCoV-19) in healthy adults. For TCRbeta chain sequencing, PBMC samples were collected from trial participants at day 0 and at day 28 after the second dose. The investigation overall reported the following: The 56-69-year group was small, and its depth increase did not reach significance, likely because of low power. CD4 TCRs associated with the vaccine covered the entire spike protein, and the dominant responses were in regions 160-218 and 743-854. Conclusions about previously exposed vaccinees were limited because only six or seven AZD1222 recipients were SARS-CoV-2 seropositive at baseline. Participants were mostly white British, with more females than males. The authors suggested clonal diversity may have been underestimated. Because no day 14 peak-response samples were available, the repertoires could be characterized only after the peak T cell response. Spike-specific TCR breadth and depth rose significantly after two AZD1222 doses compared with day 0 and with MenACWY recipients. Epitopes outside the regions mutated in the B.1.351 and B.1.1.7 variants were reportedly recognized by nearly half of the unique spike-specific TCRs.

The sequence derives from an adult who received the MenACWY meningococcal vaccine as a control. This chain joins TRBV18 to TRBJ2-7; the central 7 bases match TRBD1. This specimen was peripheral blood, taken 28 days after the second dose of the MenACWY control vaccine. The CDR3 reads as follows: CASSPGQGAYEQYF. At the DNA level, the sequence is TGTGCCAGCTCCCCAGGTCAGGGGGCCTACGAGCAGTACTTC.